Listed here are 5 T cell receptor beta chains from one sample, sequenced in a study of T cells expressing NK-cell markers. TCRdb reprocessed the 5' RACE reads, keeping one entry per CDR3 protein, no DNA. This sample carries about 550,000 distinct CDR3 sequences, with roughly 3.6% going to the ten biggest clones. The sample consisted of blood T cells: a sorted CD56 or NKG2C T cell subset, CD4+ or CD8+ T cells, or bulk PBMC T cells (not recorded which). These receptors all come from a man aged 18 to 29 in good health.

CDR3 loop: CAISDQTSGGGQQYF. V gene TRBV10-3 combines with J gene TRBJ2-7; the TRBD2 assignment by TCRdb is unverifiable without DNA. Germline values: CDR1 ENHRY, CDR2 SYGVKD. There are 15 residues in the CDR3.

J is TRBJ2-2 and V is TRBV12-3 or TRBV12-4; TCRdb proposes TRBD2, but this gene call is untestable without DNA. This CDR3 is 16 amino acids long. CDR3 in amino acids: CASSLAFLVGPGELFF.

CDR3 protein: CSVTWNIQGSGELFF. V usage is TRBV29-1 and J usage is TRBJ2-2; the TCRdb call, TRBD1, lacks DNA for checking. CDR1 and CDR2 (germline): SQVTM, ANQGSEA. The CDR3 loop spans 15 amino acids.

The rearrangement uses TRBV5-1 and TRBJ2-3. CDR1 and CDR2 (germline): SGHRS, YFSETQ. The CDR3 extends over 12 amino acids. CDR3 sequence: CASSFPTDTQYF.

The chain links TRBV27 to TRBJ2-1; TCRdb names TRBD1, which stays unverified in the absence of DNA. The length of the CDR3 is 12 residues. In germline, CDR1 is MNHEY, CDR2 SMNVEV (reference sequence). The CDR3 sequence is CASSFTRDNQFF.